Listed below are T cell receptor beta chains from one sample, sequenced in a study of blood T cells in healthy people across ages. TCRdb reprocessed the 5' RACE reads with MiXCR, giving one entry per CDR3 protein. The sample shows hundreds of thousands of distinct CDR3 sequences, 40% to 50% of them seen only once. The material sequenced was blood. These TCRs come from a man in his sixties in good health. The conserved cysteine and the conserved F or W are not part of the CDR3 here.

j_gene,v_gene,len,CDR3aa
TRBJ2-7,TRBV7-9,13,ASSLFGMVGYEQY
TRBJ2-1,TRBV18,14,ASSPSPTITYNEQF
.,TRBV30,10,AWMRGSKTQY
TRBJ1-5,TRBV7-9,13,ASSAPGGSNQPQH
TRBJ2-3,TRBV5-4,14,ASAQSGTGGKDTQY
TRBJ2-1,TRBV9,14,ASTPGGDSGYNGQF
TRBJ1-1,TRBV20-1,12,SAKQGGDGTEAF
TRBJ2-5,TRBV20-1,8,SAREGRAY
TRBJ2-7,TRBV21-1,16,ASSKKRGQNRVSYEQY
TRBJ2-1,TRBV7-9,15,ASSFPTTGLSYNEQF
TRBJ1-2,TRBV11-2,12,ASSSGQGLLGYT
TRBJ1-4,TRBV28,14,ASSTSSQGTNEKLF
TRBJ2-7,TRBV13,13,ASSYKRGLDGEQY
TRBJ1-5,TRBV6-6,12,ASSYKDRGQPQH
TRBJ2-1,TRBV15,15,ATSRDAGEGRGNEQF
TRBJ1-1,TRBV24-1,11,ATSDNRGGEAF
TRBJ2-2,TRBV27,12,ASRTGHLAGELF
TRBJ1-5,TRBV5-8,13,ASSFFGQGWQPQH